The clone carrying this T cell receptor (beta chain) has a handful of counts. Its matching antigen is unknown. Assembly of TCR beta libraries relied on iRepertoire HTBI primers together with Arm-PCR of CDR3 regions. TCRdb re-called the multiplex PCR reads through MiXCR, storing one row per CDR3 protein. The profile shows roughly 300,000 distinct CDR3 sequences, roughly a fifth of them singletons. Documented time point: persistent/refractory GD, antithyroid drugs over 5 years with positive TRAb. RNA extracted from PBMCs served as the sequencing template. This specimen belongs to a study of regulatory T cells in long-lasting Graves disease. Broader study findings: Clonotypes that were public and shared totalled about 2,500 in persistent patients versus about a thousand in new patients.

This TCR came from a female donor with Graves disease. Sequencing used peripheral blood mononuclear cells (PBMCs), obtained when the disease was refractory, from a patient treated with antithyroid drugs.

CDR3 in amino acids: CASSERTSGAYEQYF. The DNA for the CDR3 is TGTGCCAGCAGTGAGCGGACTAGCGGGGCCTACGAGCAGTACTTC. This chain uses TRBV6-1 with TRBJ2-7; TRBD2 matches at 12 bases. Per the germline V gene, CDR1 is MNHNS and CDR2 is SASEGT. The CDR3 loop spans 15 amino acids. The junction had 2 bases not matched to a gene; V was cut back by 3 bases and J by 2 bases.